This record looks at one TCR beta chain sequence and its context. Its antigen is currently unknown. TCR beta CDR3 regions were amplified from RNA transcripts. HTBI primers primed a first-round RT-PCR, and a second-round multiplex PCR followed. From the multiplex PCR reads, TCRdb called clonotypes with MiXCR, one entry per CDR3 protein. The sample has about 700,000 distinct CDR3 sequences, just over 40% seen once. V shed 3 bases and J shed 5 bases, with 10 bases lying between them. CDR1 KGHSH and CDR2 LQKENI come from the germline V gene. The CDR3 is 13 residues long. This sample was included in a study of Graves' ophthalmopathy and Graves' hyperthyroidism. Whole-study results and caveats: Most expanded thyroid clonotypes above 0.001 frequency also appeared in blood. Using 13 signatures, a model distinguished ophthalmopathy from stable hyperthyroidism, reaching about 89% sensitivity and 81.08% specificity.

CAS ≥3, NOSPECS ≥4, moderate-to-severe activity and duration under 3 months marked donors with ophthalmopathy. Clinical symptoms and serum thyroxine were used for diagnosis; TRAb, thyroid ultrasound and orbital computed tomography were also relied on. Sequenced sample: peripheral blood. The chain links TRBV18 to TRBJ2-5; D is unresolved. The clonotype originates from an adult man with Graves' ophthalmopathy. CDR3 loop: CASSPNARETQYF. DNA of the CDR3: TGTGCCAGCTCACCTAATGCGAGGGAGACCCAGTACTTC.